These 21 T cell receptor beta chains were sequenced from one sample in a study of T-cell reconstitution after alpha-beta-depleted transplantation in children. TCRbeta library preparation incorporated unique molecular identifiers. TCRdb processed the PCR reads anew with MiXCR; each CDR3 protein has one entry. The sample yields about 300,000 distinct CDR3 sequences, roughly 9.1% seen once. The specimen comprised PBMCs, sampled before TCRalphabeta/CD19-depleted stem cell transplant. The receptors were sampled from a boy less than two years old with acute myeloid leukemia, due to receive a stem cell transplant.

The chain recombines TRBV28 with TRBJ2-7; 8 nucleotides agree with TRBD1. V shed 0 bases, J shed 5 bases, and the junction held 6 bases outside the gene matches. The length of the CDR3 is 15 residues. Germline V gene sequence: CDR1 MDHEN, CDR2 SYDVKM. The CDR3 reads CASSLWGQVFHEQYF. The CDR3 nucleotides read TGTGCCAGCAGTTTATGGGGACAGGTGTTCCACGAGCAGTACTTC.

This clonotype showed up many times. The gene calls are TRBV6-2 or TRBV6-3 and TRBJ2-1; perhaps TRBD2 as D (6 bases). CDR3 length equals 13 residues. The V end was cut by 4 bases, the J end by 6 bases, with 10 bases between. The germline CDR1 and CDR2 sequences are MNHEY and SVGEGT. The CDR3 nucleotides read TGTGCCAGCAGTTTGGACTACCCCAATGAGCAGTTCTTC. Translation: CASSLDYPNEQFF.

Ten or more counts support this clonotype. The V call is TRBV5-6, the J call TRBJ2-1, with 8 nucleotides matching TRBD2. This CDR3 is built from 14 residues. Per germline, CDR1 SGHDT and CDR2 YYEEEE. Germline trimming cut 1 base from V and 3 bases from J; bases unmatched to any gene: 0. The CDR3 sequence: CASSLTSGYNEQFF. As DNA, the CDR3 is TGTGCCAGCAGCTTGACTAGCGGCTACAATGAGCAGTTCTTC. The variable domain in full, completed from reference TRBV5-6 and TRBJ2-1, reads DAGVTQSPTHLIKTRGQQVTLRCSPKSGHDTVSWYQQALGQGPQFIFQYYEEEERQRGNFPDRFSGHQFPNYSSELNVNALLLGDSALYLCASSLTSGYNEQFFGPGTRLTVL.

The rearrangement uses TRBV11-3 and TRBJ2-1; the D gene is possibly TRBD2 (6 bases). This CDR3 is built from 15 residues. Germline V lookup: CDR1 SGHNT, CDR2 YENEEA. Trimming shortened V by 4 bases and J by 4 bases, and 14 bases separated the two germline ends. The chain's CDR3 is CASSSTAGTYNEQFF. CDR3 DNA sequence: TGTGCCAGCAGCTCCACGGCGGGGACGTACAATGAGCAGTTCTTC.

This clonotype has only a few counts. CDR3: CATARPGGDTQYF. The DNA for the CDR3 is TGTGCCACCGCTAGGCCAGGCGGAGATACGCAGTATTTT. The chain combines TRBV19 with TRBJ2-3; no reliable D call. The CDR3 runs to 13 residues. The germline V gene encodes CDR1 LNHDA and CDR2 SQIVND (reference sequence). Trimming took 10 bases from V and 5 from J, leaving 16 bases between them. The full variable domain, completed using reference TRBV19 and TRBJ2-3, is DGGITQSPKYLFRKEGQNVTLSCEQNLNHDAMYWYRQDPGQGLRLIYYSQIVNDFQKGDIAEGYSVSREKKESFPLTVTSAQKNPTAFYLCATARPGGDTQYFGPGTRLTVL.

This clonotype was observed at least ten times. This chain links TRBV15 with TRBJ2-5; D remains ambiguous. The CDR3 is 15 amino acids. Germline CDR1 reads LNHNV; CDR2 reads YYDKDF (reference sequence). V was clipped by 0 bases and J by 4 bases, with 12 bases between them. The CDR3 bases are TGTGCCACCAGCAGAGATGAGTACGGGCGAGAGACCCAGTACTTC. Translation gives CATSRDEYGRETQYF.

This clonotype was detected a few times. The chain employs TRBV20-1 and TRBJ1-2; no clear D. Deletions cut 4 bases from V and 2 bases from J, with 5 bases between. Per germline, CDR1 DFQATT and CDR2 SNEGSKA (reference sequence). The CDR3 sequence is 11 residues long. CDR3 sequence (DNA): TGCAGTGCTACCCAGAACTATGGCTACACCTTC. It encodes CSATQNYGYTF.

This clonotype was counted many times. This chain uses TRBV3-1 with TRBJ2-5; 9 nucleotides align to TRBD2. Trimming cost V 2 bases and J 5 bases; bases outside gene matches: 12. CDR3 length: 17 amino acids. The germline V gene encodes CDR1 LGHDT and CDR2 YNNKEL (reference sequence). CDR3 amino acids: CASSQLTSTSGYETQYF. CDR3 sequence (DNA): TGTGCCAGCAGCCAACTAACTTCCACTAGCGGGTACGAGACCCAGTACTTC.

This clonotype was counted only a few times. This chain connects TRBV2 to TRBJ1-5; 7 bases match TRBD1. The CDR3 sequence is 13 residues long. V trimming: 8 bases; J trimming: 4 bases; junction bases outside the gene matches: 5. CDR1 SNHLY and CDR2 FYNNEI come from the germline V gene. The CDR3, as DNA: TGTGCCAGCGACAGGGTTCCTAATCAGCCCCAGCATTTT. The encoded protein is CASDRVPNQPQHF.

This clonotype was seen at least ten times. The V call is TRBV29-1, the J call TRBJ2-6; D is possibly TRBD2 (6 bases). The germline V gene encodes CDR1 SQVTM and CDR2 ANQGSEA. Trimming left V 5 bases short and J 2 bases short, with 10 bases between. The CDR3 totals 14 residues. In DNA, the CDR3 is TGCAGCGTTCTATGGGGGGCTGGGGCCAACGTCCTGACTTTC. Translated, it gives CSVLWGAGANVLTF. Full variable domain (outside the CDR3, taken from reference TRBV29-1 and TRBJ2-6): SAVISQKPSRDICQRGTSLTIQCQVDSQVTMMFWYRQQPGQSLTLIATANQGSEATYESGFVIDKFPISRPNLTFSTLTVSNMSPEDSSIYLCSVLWGAGANVLTFGAGSRLTVL.

This clonotype was observed many times. CDR3 in amino acids: CASTLGLGYSNQPQHF. As DNA, the CDR3 is TGTGCCAGCACCCTAGGGCTGGGCTATAGCAATCAGCCCCAGCATTTT. The chain couples TRBV12-3 or TRBV12-4 to TRBJ1-5; D is unclear. The CDR3 length is 16 residues. The V end was cut by 7 bases, the J end by 0 bases, with 16 bases between.

In this sample, this clonotype turned up many times. The chain combines TRBV5-5 with TRBJ1-2; D remains ambiguous. Trimming took off 0 bases at V and 4 bases at J, with 7 bases between the two ends. The CDR3 totals 13 residues. Germline lookup yields CDR1 SGHKS and CDR2 YYEKEE (reference sequence). CDR3 sequence: CASSLGSLYGYTF. The DNA for the CDR3 is TGTGCCAGCAGCTTGGGCAGTCTCTATGGCTACACCTTC.

Comment on this clonotype: This may stem from a read error, because a much larger clone lies one nucleotide away. V and J are TRBV29-1 and TRBJ2-5; the D is unclear. The CDR3 is 12 residues long. Trimming shortened V by 8 bases and J by 2 bases, and 12 bases separated the two germline ends. Germline V gene sequence: CDR1 SQVTM, CDR2 ANQGSEA. CDR3 in amino acids: CSIQVSQETQYF. CDR3 bases: TGCAGCATTCAAGTCAGTCAAGAGACCCAGTACTTC.

In the case of this clonotype: A read error may account for a junction end that differs from germline. The chain combines TRBV7-2 with TRBJ1-5; D uncertain. This CDR3 region has 14 residues. CDR1 SGHTA and CDR2 FQGNSA come from the germline V gene. The CDR3 DNA is TGTGTCAGCAGCTTAGGGCAGTTCAATCAGCCCCAGCATTTT. Protein sequence: CVSSLGQFNQPQHF.

V is TRBV14 and J is TRBJ1-6, with D possibly being TRBD1 (6 bases). Per germline, CDR1 SGHDN and CDR2 FVKESK. Trimming left V 4 bases short and J 1 base short, with 14 bases between. This CDR3 comprises 17 residues. The CDR3 nucleotides read TGTGCCAGCAGCCCGCAGGGGTTAAGGTCCTATAATTCACCCCTCCACTTT. It yields the protein CASSPQGLRSYNSPLHF.

This clonotype has just a few counts. The J gene is TRBJ2-2, the V gene TRBV7-9; D is uncertain. Trimming removed 6 bases at V and 4 bases at J, with 9 bases between. Germline values: CDR1 SEHNR, CDR2 FQNEAQ (reference sequence). This CDR3 has 13 amino acids. The CDR3 DNA follows: TGTGCCAGCAGTGCCACTGGCACCGGGGAGCTGTTTTTT. Translation gives CASSATGTGELFF. Full variable domain (outside the CDR3, taken from reference TRBV7-9 and TRBJ2-2): DTGVSQNPRHKITKRGQNVTFRCDPISEHNRLYWYRQTLGQGPEFLTYFQNEAQLEKSRLLSDRFSAERPKGSFSTLEIQRTEQGDSAMYLCASSATGTGELFFGEGSRLTVL.

This clonotype was seen more than once but under ten times. The V gene is TRBV4-2, the J gene TRBJ2-3, with D maybe TRBD1 (5 bases). Deletions cut 1 base from V and 2 bases from J, with 7 bases between. The germline V gene encodes CDR1 LGHNA and CDR2 YNFKEQ. The CDR3 length is 14 residues. The CDR3 sequence is CASSQGGFTDTQYF. In nucleotides, the CDR3 is TGTGCCAGCAGCCAAGGGGGCTTCACAGATACGCAGTATTTT.

This clonotype was recorded a few times. CDR3 amino acids: CSATGGSYGYTF. In DNA, the CDR3 is TGCAGTGCTACGGGGGGATCCTATGGCTACACCTTC. The V gene is TRBV20-1, the J gene TRBJ1-2, with D possibly being TRBD1 (5 bases). This CDR3 contains 12 residues. The V end lost 4 bases, the J end lost 4 bases, and 10 bases lay between the germline ends. Germline lookup yields CDR1 DFQATT and CDR2 SNEGSKA (reference sequence).

In this sample, this clonotype turned up a few times. The chain is built from TRBV23-1 and TRBJ2-1; no clear D. TRBV23-1 is placed among ORFs of uncertain function. The CDR3 is 12 residues long. V was clipped by 8 bases and J by 4 bases, with 9 bases between them. CDR3 protein: CASPPPYNEQFF. CDR3 DNA: TGCGCCAGCCCACCCCCATACAATGAGCAGTTCTTC.

This clonotype showed up many times. J is TRBJ1-1 and V is TRBV12-3 or TRBV12-4; D gene unclear. Trimming cost V 4 bases and J 9 bases, with 12 bases left between them. The CDR3 extends over 12 amino acids. CDR3 protein: CASSSARGKAFF. The CDR3 nucleotides are TGTGCCAGCAGTTCTGCAAGAGGGAAAGCTTTCTTT.

This clonotype appeared a few times. The chain is built from TRBV4-2 and TRBJ2-1; D may be TRBD2 (6 bases). Germline-derived CDR1 and CDR2 are LGHNA and YNFKEQ. This CDR3 comprises 16 residues. The ends were cut back, 0 bases at V and 6 bases at J, with 15 bases in the middle. DNA for the CDR3: TGTGCCAGCAGCCAAGATACAGCGGAGGGATCCAATGAGCAGTTCTTC. This sequence encodes CASSQDTAEGSNEQFF.